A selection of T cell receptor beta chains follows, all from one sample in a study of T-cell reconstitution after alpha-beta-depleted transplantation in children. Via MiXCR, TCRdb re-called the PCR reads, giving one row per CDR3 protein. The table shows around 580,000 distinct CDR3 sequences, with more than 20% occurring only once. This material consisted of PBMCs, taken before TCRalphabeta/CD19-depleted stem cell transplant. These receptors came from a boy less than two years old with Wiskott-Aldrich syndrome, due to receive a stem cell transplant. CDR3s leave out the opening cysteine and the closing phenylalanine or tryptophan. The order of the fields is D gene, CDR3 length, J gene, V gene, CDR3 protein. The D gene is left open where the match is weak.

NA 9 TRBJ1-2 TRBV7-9 ASADGDGYT
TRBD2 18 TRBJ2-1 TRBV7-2 ASSLAPRGRLAPSYNEQF
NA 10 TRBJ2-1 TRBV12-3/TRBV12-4 ASRQQGFKQF
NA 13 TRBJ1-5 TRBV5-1 ASSVDSYSNQPQH
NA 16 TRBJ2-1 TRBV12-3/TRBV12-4 ASTNAGQAKRSYNEQF
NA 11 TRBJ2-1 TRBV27 ASSFNPSTEQF
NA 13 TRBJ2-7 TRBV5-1 ASSLGPTPDYEQY
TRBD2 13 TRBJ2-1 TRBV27 ASSIIGTSGNEQF
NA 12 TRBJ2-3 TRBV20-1 SASLVHETDTQY
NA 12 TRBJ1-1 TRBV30 AWARGGLNTEAF
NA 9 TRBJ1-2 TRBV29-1 SDQVAYGYT
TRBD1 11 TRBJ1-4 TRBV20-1 SALQGAYEKLF
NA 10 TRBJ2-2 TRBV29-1 SGIKGSGELF
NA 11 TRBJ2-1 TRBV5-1 ASSSEVDNEQF
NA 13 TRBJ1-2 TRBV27 ASKRTSLGFYGYT
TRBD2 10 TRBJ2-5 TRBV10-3 ATGTIQETQY
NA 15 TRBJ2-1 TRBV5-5 ASSLGSNRVAYNEQF
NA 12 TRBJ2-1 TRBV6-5 ASSYSRGWNEQF
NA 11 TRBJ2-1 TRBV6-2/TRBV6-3 ASSPAGLNEQF
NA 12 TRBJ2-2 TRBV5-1 ASSFRPNTGELF
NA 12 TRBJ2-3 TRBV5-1 ASSLEHTSGTQY
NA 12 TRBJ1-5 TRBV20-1 SARANTAFQPQH
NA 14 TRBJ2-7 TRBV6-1 ASMRFPRGISYEQY
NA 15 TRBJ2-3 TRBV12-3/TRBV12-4 ASSLASLATSTDTQY
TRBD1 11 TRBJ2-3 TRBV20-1 SARHQGADTQY
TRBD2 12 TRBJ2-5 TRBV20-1 SAREWEGQETQY
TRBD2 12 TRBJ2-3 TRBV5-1 ASSWTSTTDTQY
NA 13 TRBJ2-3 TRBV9 ASSPSPIRTDTQY
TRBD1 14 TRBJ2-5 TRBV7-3 ASSLGDRGKKETQY
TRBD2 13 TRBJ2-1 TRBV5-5 ASSLLVAGVNEQF
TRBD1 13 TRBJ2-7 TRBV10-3 AIGQDRVITYEQY
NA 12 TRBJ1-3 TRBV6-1 ALSLTVEGNTIY
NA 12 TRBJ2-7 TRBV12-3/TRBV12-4 ASTKDSKAYEQY
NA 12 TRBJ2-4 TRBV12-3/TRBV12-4 ASSLRGLKNIQY
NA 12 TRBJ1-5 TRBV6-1 AVKRSQGSQPQH
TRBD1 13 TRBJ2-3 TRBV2 ASSVATGNTDTQY
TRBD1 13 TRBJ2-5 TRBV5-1 ASSLGPTGEETQY
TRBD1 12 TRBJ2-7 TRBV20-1 SARRQGEGYEQY
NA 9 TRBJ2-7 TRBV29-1 SVGEAYEQY
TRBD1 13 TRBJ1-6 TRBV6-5 ASSYATGGRSPLH
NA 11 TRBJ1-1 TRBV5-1 ASSLVLNTEAF
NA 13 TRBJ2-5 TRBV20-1 SARSSGLGVETQY
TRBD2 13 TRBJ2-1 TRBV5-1 ASSSPGTSGWEQF
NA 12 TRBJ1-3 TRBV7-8 ASSLRGPRNTIY
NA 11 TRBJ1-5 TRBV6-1 ASSVGRNQPQH
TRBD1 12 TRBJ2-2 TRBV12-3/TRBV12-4 ASSMDRGAGELF
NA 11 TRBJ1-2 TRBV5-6 ASSLSVNYGYT
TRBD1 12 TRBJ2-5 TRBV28 ASATGALSETQY
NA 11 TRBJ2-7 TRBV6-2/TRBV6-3 ASRRGTPFEQY
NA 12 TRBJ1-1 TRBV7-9 ASSLVESGTEAF
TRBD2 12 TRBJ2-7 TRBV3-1 ASRTSGKVSEQY
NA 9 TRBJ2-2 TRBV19 ASAREGELF